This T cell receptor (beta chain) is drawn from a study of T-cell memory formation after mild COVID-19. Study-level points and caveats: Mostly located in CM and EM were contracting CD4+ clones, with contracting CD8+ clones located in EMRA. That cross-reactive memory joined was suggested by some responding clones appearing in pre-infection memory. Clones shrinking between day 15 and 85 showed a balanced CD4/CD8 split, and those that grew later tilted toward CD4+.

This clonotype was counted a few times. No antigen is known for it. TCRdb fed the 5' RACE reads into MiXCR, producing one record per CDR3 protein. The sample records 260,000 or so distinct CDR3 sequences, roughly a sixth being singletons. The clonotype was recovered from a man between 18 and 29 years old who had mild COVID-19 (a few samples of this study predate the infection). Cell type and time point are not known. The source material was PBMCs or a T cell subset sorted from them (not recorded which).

The CDR3 DNA is TGTGCCAGCAGTGAAGGAGAGTTTATTGGAAACACCATATATTTT. As protein: CASSEGEFIGNTIYF. The rearrangement joins TRBV6-1 to TRBJ1-3; D gene uncertain. Per the germline V gene, CDR1 is MNHNS and CDR2 is SASEGT. This CDR3 region has 15 residues. Trimming pared 1 base from V and 3 bases from J, leaving 10 bases between.